This TCR beta chain comes out of a study of T cell responses to AZD1222 COVID-19 vaccine. Whole-study findings and limits: Spike-specific TCR breadth and depth were elevated following two AZD1222 doses.

Profiling relied on immunoSEQ multiplex PCR, and the TCRdb table lists in-frame clones only, not all of them. In the table there are 120,000 to 150,000 clones, roughly 86% of which are singletons. The CDR3 covers 16 residues. V gave up 1 base and J gave up 4 bases, with 15 bases separating them. Germline loops: CDR1 LGHNA, CDR2 YSLEER. As concerns this clone: Its specificity is unknown.

The sample in question was peripheral blood, obtained 28 days after the second dose of the MenACWY control vaccine. The TCR was taken from an adult who received the MenACWY meningococcal vaccine as a control. The rearrangement uses TRBV4-3 and TRBJ2-3, with D possibly being TRBD2 (5 bases). This chain's CDR3 is CASSQAPEGRADTQYF. Written as DNA, the CDR3 is TGCGCCAGCAGCCAAGCCCCAGAGGGTCGGGCAGATACGCAGTATTTT.